This TCR beta chain was sequenced for a study of shared clonotypes between healthy human individuals. Findings of the study overall: A generally larger estimated richness was seen in naive subsets than in memory subsets. Despite large depth, rarefaction showed incomplete sorted-subset sequencing. Sequencing depth was expected to affect clonotype sharing among donors.

The assay was immunoSEQ multiplex PCR, and TCRdb's table has in-frame clones only and misses some. The profile shows about 1,800,000 clones, about 95% of them singletons. V lost 4 bases, J lost 4 bases, and 4 bases stayed unmatched. CDR3 length: 15 residues. From germline, CDR1 is MNHNY and CDR2 SVGAGI (reference sequence). Naive CD8 cells lacked CD45RO, underwent positive selection for CCR7 and left out terminally differentiated effector memory CD45RA+ cells. On this clone itself: The target antigen is unknown.

Sequenced material: naive CD8+ T cells sorted from blood. This clonotype was obtained from a man aged 18 to 30 in good health. The V gene is TRBV6-6, the J gene TRBJ2-1; the match to TRBD2 covers 10 bases. The CDR3 loop reads CASSSSGRAYNEQFF. CDR3 nucleotide sequence: TGTGCCAGCAGTTCAAGCGGGAGGGCGTACAATGAGCAGTTCTTC.